This TCR beta chain emerged from a study of T cells in Graves' hyperthyroidism and ophthalmopathy. V was cut by 3 bases and J by 6 bases, with 9 bases left in between. The CDR3 has 11 amino acids. Germline assignment: CDR1 DFQATT and CDR2 SNEGSKA (reference sequence). The TCR beta CDR3 regions underwent amplification using RNA transcripts as the source. A first-round RT-PCR of the TCR CDR3 used the HTBI primer set. In TCRdb, the multiplex PCR reads were re-called with MiXCR into one record per CDR3 protein. The table includes approximately 690,000 distinct CDR3 sequences, 20% to 25% detected once. Among ophthalmopathy patients, the Clinical Activity Score reached at least 3, the NOSPECS grade reached at least 4, and duration remained under 3 months.

This TCR was sampled from a man aged 25 to 40 with Graves' ophthalmopathy. J is TRBJ2-7 and V is TRBV20-1; D might be TRBD1 (5 bases). The specimen sequenced was blood. In DNA form, the CDR3 reads TGCAGTGCTAGTAAAGGGGCCGAGCAGTACTTC. This codes for CSASKGAEQYF.